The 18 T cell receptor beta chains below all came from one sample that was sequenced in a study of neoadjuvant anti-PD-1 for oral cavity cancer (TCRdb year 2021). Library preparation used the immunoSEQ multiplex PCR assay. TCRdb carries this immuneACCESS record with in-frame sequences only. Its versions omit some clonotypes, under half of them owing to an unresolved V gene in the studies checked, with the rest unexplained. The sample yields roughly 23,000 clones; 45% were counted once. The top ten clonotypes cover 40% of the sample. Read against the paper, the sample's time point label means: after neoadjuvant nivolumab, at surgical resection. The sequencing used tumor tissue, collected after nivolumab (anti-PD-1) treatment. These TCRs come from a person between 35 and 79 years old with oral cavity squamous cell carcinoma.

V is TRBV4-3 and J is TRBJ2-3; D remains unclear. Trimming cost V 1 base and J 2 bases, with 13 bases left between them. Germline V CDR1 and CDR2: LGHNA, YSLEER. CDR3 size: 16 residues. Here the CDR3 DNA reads TGCGCCAGCAGCCAAGGACCCCGCAACCCCACAGATACGCAGTATTTT. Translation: CASSQGPRNPTDTQYF.

CDR3 sequence reads: CASSLGGATDTQYF. The DNA for the CDR3 is TGTGCCAGCAGTTTGGGCGGGGCCACAGATACGCAGTATTTT. This rearrangement joins TRBV28 to TRBJ2-3; D perhaps matches TRBD2 (6 bases). Trimming pared 3 bases from V and 2 bases from J, leaving 9 bases between. The CDR3 is made up of 14 amino acids. Germline V CDR1 and CDR2: MDHEN, SYDVKM.

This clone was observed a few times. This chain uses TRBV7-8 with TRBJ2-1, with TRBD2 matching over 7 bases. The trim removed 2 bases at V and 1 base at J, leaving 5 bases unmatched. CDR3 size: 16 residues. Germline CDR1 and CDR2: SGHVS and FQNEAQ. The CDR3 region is CASSLPTGGSYNEQFF. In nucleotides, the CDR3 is TGTGCCAGCAGCTTACCGACGGGGGGTTCCTACAATGAGCAGTTCTTC.

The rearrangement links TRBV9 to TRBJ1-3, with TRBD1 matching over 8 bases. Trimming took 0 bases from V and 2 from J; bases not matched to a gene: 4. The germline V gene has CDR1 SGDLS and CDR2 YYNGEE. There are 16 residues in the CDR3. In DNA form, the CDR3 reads TGTGCCAGCAGCGTAGATCAGGGGGCGACTGGAAACACCATATATTTT. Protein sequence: CASSVDQGATGNTIYF.

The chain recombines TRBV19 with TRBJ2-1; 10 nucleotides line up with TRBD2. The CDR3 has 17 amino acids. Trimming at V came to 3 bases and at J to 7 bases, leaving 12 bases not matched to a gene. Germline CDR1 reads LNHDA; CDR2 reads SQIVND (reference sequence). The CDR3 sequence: CASSMIISLAGWNEQFF. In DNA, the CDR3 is TGTGCCAGTAGTATGATCATTTCACTAGCGGGGTGGAATGAGCAGTTCTTC. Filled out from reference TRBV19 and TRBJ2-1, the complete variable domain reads DGGITQSPKYLFRKEGQNVTLSCEQNLNHDAMYWYRQDPGQGLRLIYYSQIVNDFQKGDIAEGYSVSREKKESFPLTVTSAQKNPTAFYLCASSMIISLAGWNEQFFGPGTRLTVL.

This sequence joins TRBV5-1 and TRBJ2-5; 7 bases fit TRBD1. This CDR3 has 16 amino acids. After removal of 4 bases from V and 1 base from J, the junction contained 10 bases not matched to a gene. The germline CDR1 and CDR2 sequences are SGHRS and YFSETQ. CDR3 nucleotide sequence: TGCGCCAGCAGCGAGTGGAGACGGGACAGCCAAGAGACCCAGTACTTC. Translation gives CASSEWRRDSQETQYF.

CDR3: CASSLAGTALKNIQYF. The CDR3 DNA reads TGTGCCAGCAGCTTAGCCGGGACAGCGCTCAAAAACATTCAGTACTTC. The chain uses TRBV7-2 and TRBJ2-4; 7 bases match TRBD1. CDR3 length: 16 residues. Germline CDR1 is SGHTA and CDR2 is FQGNSA. V shed 0 bases and J 3 bases; nucleotides not matched to a gene: 5.

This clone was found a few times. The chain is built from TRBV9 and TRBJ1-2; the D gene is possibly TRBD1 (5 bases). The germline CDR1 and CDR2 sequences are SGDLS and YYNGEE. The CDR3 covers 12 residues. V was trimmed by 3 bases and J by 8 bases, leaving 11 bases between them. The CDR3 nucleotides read TGTGCCAGCAGCGACAGGATTCGGGGCTACACCTTC. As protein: CASSDRIRGYTF.

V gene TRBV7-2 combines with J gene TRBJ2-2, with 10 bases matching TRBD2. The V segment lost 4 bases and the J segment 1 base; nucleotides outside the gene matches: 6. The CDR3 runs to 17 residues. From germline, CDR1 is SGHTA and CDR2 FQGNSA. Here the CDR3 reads CASSWKGTSENTGELFF. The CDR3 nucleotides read TGTGCCAGCAGCTGGAAAGGGACTAGCGAGAACACCGGGGAGCTGTTTTTT. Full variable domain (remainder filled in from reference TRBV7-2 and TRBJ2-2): GAGVSQSPSNKVTEKGKDVELRCDPISGHTALYWYRQSLGQGLEFLIYFQGNSAPDKSGLPSDRFSAERTGGSVSTLTIQRTQQEDSAVYLCASSWKGTSENTGELFFGEGSRLTVL.

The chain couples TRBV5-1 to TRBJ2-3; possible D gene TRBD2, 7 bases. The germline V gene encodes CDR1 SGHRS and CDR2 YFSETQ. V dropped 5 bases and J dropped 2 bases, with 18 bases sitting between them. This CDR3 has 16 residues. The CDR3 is CASSPTGGSLTDTQYF. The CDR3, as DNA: TGCGCCAGCAGTCCGACGGGGGGCTCCCTCACAGATACGCAGTATTTT.

Written as DNA, the CDR3 is TGTGCCAGCACCCCCCGAACAGGGCGCACTGAAGCTTTCTTT. It translates to CASTPRTGRTEAFF. This chain uses TRBV6-5 with TRBJ1-1; TRBD1 might be the D (6 bases). The CDR3 spans 14 residues. Trimming removed 7 bases from V and 4 bases from J, with 16 bases in between. Germline CDR1 reads MNHEY; CDR2 reads SVGAGI.

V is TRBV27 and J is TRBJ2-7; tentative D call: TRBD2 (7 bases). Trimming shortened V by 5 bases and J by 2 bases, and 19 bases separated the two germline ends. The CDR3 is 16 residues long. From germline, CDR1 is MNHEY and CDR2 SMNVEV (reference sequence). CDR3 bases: TGTGCCAGCAGTCCATTCCCCGGAGGGGGGGCCTACGAGCAGTACTTC. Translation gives CASSPFPGGGAYEQYF.

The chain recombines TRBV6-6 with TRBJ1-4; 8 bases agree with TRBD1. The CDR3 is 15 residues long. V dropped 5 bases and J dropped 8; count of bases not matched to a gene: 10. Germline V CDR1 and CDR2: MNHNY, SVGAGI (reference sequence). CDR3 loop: CASSPPTGGEEKLFF. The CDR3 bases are TGTGCCAGCAGTCCACCCACAGGGGGGGAAGAAAAACTGTTTTTT.

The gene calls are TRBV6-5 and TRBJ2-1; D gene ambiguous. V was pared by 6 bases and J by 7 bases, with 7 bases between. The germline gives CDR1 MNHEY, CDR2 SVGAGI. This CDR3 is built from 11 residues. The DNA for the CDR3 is TGTGCCAGCAGCCATCGAAATGAGCAGTTCTTC. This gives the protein CASSHRNEQFF.

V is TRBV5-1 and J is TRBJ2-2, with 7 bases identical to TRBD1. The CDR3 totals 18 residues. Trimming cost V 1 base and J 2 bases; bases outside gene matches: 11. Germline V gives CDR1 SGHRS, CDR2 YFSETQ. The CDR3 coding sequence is TGCGCCAGCAGCTTGATAACCACAGGGGCCCTAAACACCGGGGAGCTGTTTTTT. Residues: CASSLITTGALNTGELFF.

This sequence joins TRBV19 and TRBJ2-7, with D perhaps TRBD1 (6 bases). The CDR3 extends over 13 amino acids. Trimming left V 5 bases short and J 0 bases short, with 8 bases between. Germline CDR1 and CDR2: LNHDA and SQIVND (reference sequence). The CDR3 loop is CASSGRGSYEQYF. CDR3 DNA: TGTGCCAGTAGTGGCAGGGGCTCCTACGAGCAGTACTTC.

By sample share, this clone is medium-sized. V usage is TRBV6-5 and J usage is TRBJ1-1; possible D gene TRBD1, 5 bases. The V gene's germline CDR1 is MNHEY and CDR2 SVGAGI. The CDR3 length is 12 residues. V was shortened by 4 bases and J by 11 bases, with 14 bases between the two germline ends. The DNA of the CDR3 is TGTGCCAGCAGTTCCGCGGACAAACGCGCTTTCTTT. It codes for CASSSADKRAFF.

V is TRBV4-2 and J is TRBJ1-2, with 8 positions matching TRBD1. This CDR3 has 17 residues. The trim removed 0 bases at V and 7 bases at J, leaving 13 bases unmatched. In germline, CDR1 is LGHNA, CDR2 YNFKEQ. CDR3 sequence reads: CASSQDVGQGNLAGYTF. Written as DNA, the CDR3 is TGTGCCAGCAGCCAAGATGTAGGACAGGGTAATCTGGCTGGCTACACCTTC.